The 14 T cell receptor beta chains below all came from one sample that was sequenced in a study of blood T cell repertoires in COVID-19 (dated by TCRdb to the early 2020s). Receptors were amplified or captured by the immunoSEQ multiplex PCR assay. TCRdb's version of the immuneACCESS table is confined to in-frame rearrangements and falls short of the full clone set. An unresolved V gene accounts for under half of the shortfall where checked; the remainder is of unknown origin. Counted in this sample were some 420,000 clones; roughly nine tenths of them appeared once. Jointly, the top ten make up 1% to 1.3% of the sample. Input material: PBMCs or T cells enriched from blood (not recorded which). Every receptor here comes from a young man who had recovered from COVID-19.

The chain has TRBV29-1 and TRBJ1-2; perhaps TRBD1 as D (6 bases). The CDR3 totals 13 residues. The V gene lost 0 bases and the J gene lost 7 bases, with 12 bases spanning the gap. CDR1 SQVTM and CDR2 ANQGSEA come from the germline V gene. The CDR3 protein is CSVEDREGGGYTF. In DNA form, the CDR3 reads TGCAGCGTTGAAGATCGGGAAGGGGGTGGCTACACCTTC.

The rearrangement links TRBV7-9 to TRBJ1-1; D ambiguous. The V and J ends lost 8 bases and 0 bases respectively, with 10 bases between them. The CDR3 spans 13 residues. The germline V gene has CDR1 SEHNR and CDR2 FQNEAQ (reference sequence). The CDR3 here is CASGGGVNTEAFF. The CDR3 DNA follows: TGTGCCAGCGGTGGAGGAGTGAACACTGAAGCTTTCTTT.

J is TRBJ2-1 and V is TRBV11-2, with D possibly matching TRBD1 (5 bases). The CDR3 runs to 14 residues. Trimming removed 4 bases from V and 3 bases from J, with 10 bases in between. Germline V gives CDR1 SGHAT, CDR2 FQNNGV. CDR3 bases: TGTGCCAGCAGCTCACCTAGGGGCTACAATGAGCAGTTCTTC. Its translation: CASSSPRGYNEQFF.

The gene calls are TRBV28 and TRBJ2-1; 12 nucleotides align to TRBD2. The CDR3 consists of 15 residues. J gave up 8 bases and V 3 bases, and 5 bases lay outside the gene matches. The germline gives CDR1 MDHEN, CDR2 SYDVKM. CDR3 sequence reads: CASSFRLAGAYEQFF. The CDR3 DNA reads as TGTGCCAGCAGTTTTCGACTAGCGGGAGCATATGAGCAGTTCTTC.

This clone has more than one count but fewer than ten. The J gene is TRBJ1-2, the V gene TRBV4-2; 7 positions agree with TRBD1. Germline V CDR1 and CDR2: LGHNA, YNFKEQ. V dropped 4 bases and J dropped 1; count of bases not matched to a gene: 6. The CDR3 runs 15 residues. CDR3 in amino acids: CASSREGALNYGYTF. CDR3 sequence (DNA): TGTGCCAGCAGCCGAGAGGGGGCGCTTAACTATGGCTACACCTTC.

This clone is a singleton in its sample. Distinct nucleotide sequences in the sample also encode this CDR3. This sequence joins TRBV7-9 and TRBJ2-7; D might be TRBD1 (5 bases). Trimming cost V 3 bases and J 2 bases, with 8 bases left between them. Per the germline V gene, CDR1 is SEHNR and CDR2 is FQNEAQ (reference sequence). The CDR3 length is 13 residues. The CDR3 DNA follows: TGTGCCAGCAGCTTGACAGCACCCTACGAGCAGTACTTC. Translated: CASSLTAPYEQYF.

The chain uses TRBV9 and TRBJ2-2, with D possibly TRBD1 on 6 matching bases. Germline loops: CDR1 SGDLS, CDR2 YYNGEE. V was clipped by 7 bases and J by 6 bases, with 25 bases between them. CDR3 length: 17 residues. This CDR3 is CASLESDRLYPAGELFF. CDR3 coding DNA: TGTGCCAGCCTGGAATCTGACAGGCTCTACCCAGCCGGGGAGCTGTTTTTT.

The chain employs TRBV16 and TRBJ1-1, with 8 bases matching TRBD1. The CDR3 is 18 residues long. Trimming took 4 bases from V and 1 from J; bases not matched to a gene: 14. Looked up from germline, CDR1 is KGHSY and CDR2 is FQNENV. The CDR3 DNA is TGTGCCAGCAGCCTTATGGGGGACAGGCATTTCCCGAACACTGAAGCTTTCTTT. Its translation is CASSLMGDRHFPNTEAFF.

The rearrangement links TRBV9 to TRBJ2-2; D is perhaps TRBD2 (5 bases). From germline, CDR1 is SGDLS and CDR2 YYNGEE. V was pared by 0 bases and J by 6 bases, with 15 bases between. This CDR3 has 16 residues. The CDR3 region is CASSVDQPGMAGELFF. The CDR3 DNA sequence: TGTGCCAGCAGCGTAGACCAGCCGGGGATGGCCGGGGAGCTGTTTTTT.

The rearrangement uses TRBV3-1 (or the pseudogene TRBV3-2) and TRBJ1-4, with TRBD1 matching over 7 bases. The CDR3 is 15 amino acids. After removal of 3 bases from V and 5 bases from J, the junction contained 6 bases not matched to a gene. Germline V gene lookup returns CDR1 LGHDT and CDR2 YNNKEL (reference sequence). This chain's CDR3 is CASSQGLQGNEKLFF. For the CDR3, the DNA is TGTGCCAGCAGCCAGGGCTTACAGGGGAATGAAAAACTGTTTTTT.

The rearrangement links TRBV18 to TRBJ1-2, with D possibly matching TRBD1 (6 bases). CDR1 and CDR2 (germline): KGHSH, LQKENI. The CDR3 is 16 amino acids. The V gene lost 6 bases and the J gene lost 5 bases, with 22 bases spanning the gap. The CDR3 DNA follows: TGTGCCAGCTCCCGATCCGTTCCAGGGGCGCTTTATGGCTACACCTTC. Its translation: CASSRSVPGALYGYTF. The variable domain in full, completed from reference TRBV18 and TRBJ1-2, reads NAGVMQNPRHLVRRRGQEARLRCSPMKGHSHVYWYRQLPEEGLKFMVYLQKENIIDESGMPKERFSAEFPKEGPSILRIQQVVRGDSAAYFCASSRSVPGALYGYTFGSGTRLTVV.

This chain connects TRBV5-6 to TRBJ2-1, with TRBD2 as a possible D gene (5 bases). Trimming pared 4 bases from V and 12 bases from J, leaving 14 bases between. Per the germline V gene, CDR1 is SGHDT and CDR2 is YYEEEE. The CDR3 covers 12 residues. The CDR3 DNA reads TGTGCCAGCAGCACCGGACTTACTTGGCAGTTCTTC. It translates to CASSTGLTWQFF.

As DNA, the CDR3 is TGTGCCACCAGCAGAGAGGAGAGGGATGAAGCTTTCTTT. It codes for CATSREERDEAFF. This chain uses TRBV15 with TRBJ1-1; D gene ambiguous. This CDR3 is built from 13 residues. V was trimmed by 0 bases and J by 7 bases, leaving 9 bases between them. The germline gives CDR1 LNHNV, CDR2 YYDKDF (reference sequence).

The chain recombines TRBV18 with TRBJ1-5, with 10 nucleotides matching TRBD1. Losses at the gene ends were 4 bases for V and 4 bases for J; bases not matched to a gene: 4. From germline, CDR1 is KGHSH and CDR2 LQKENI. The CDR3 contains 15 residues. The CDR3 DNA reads TGTGCCAGCTCACAGGGACAGGGGACTAATCAGCCCCAGCATTTT. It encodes CASSQGQGTNQPQHF.